This T cell receptor (beta chain) was identified in a study of blood T cells in healthy people across ages. Alongside a J-beta primer mix, a sample-barcoded 5' primer served in a second PCR lasting about 7 to 11 cycles. In TCRdb, the 5' RACE reads were re-called with MiXCR into one record per CDR3 protein. The sample carries hundreds of thousands of distinct CDR3 sequences, around 48% recorded once. Germline CDR1 DFQATT, CDR2 SNEGSKA (reference sequence). The CDR3 runs to 17 residues. V shed 0 bases and J 1 base; nucleotides not matched to a gene: 4. The chain has TRBV20-1 and TRBJ2-7; TRBD2 matches 15 bases. Sequenced material: blood. The receptor's source is a woman aged 60-75 years in good health. The CDR3 sequence: CSARDLGLAGGSYEQYF. The CDR3 DNA sequence: TGCAGTGCTAGAGATCTAGGACTAGCGGGAGGGTCCTACGAGCAGTACTTC.